Detailed here is one TCR beta chain. Its specificity is not known. Assay used: immunoSEQ multiplex PCR; TCRdb lists only in-frame clones, some missing. In the table there are some 96,000 clones, roughly nine tenths of which are singletons. These data come from a study of T cell responses to AZD1222 COVID-19 vaccine. General study results and limits: Females made up more of the donors, who were largely white British, and clonal diversity may have come out too low. The study sampled repertoires only after the peak T cell response.

V dropped 1 base and J dropped 3 bases, with 16 bases sitting between them. This CDR3 contains 17 residues. Germline-derived CDR1 and CDR2 are SEHNR and FQNEAQ (reference sequence). The rearrangement links TRBV7-9 to TRBJ2-1; a possible D gene is TRBD1 (5 bases). The receptor was isolated from an adult in good health. The sequences come from peripheral blood, collected on day 0 of AZD1222 vaccination. The chain's CDR3 is CASSLVLGQGYYNEQFF. The DNA for the CDR3 is TGTGCCAGCAGCTTAGTGCTTGGCCAGGGTTACTACAATGAGCAGTTCTTC.